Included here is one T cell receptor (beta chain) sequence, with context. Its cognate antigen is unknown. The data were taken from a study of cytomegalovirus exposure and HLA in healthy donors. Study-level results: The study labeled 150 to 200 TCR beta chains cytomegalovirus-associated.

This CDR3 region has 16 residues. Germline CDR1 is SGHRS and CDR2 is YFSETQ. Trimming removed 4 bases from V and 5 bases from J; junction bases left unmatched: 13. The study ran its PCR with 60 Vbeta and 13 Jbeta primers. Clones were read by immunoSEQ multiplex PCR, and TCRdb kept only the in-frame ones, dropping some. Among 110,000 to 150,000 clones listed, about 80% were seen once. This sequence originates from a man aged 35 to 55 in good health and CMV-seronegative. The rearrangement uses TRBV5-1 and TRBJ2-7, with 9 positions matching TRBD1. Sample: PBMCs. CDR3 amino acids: CASSLTGTGNVHEQYF. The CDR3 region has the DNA TGCGCCAGCAGCCTAACCGGGACAGGGAACGTTCACGAGCAGTACTTC.